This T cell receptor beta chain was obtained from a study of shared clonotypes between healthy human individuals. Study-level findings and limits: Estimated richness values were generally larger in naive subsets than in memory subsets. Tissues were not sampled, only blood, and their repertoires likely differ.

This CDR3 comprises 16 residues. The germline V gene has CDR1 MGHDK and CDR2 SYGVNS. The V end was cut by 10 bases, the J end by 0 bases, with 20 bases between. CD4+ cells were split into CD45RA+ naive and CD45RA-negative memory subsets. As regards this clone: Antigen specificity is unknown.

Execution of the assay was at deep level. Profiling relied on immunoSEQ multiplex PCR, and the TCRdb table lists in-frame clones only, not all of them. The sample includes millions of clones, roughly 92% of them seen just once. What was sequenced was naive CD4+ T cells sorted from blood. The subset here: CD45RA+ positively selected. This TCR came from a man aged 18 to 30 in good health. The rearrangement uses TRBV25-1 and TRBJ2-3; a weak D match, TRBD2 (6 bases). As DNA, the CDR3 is TGTGCCACCGTTATTGGGACTCCAGGGAGCACAGATACGCAGTATTTT. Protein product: CATVIGTPGSTDTQYF.